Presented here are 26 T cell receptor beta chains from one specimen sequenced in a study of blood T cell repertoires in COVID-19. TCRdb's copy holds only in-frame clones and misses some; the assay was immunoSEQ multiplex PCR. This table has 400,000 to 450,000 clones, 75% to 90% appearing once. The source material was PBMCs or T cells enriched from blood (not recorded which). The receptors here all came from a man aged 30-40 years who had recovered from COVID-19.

CDR3 nucleotides: TGCGCCAGCAGCTTGGGAGGTTTACCCCTCCACTTT. This translates into CASSLGGLPLHF. The V and J genes are TRBV5-1 and TRBJ1-6; D is ambiguous. Trimming stripped 0 bases from V and 12 bases from J, with 7 bases between. CDR3 size: 12 residues. Germline CDR1 is SGHRS and CDR2 is YFSETQ.

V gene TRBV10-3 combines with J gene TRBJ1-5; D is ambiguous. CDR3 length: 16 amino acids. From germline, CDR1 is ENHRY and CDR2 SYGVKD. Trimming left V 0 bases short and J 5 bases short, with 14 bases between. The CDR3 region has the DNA TGTGCCATCAGTGAGTCGAATCGAGGGTCGGATCAGCCCCAGCATTTT. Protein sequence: CAISESNRGSDQPQHF.

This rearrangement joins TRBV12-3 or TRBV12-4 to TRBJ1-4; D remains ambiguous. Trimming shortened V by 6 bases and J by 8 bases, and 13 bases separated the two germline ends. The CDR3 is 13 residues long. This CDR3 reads CASRELPGEKLFF. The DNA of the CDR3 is TGTGCCAGCAGGGAGTTACCGGGGGAAAAACTGTTTTTT.

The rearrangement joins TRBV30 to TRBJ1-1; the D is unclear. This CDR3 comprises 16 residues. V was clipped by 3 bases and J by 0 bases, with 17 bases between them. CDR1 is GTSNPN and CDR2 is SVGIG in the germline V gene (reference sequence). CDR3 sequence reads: CAWRREFRPMNTEAFF. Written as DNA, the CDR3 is TGTGCCTGGAGACGAGAATTTCGCCCCATGAACACTGAAGCTTTCTTT.

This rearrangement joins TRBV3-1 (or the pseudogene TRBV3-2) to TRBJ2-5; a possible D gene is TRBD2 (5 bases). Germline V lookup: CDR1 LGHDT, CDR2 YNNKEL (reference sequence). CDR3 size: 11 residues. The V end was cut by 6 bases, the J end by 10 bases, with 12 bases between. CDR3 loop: CASSLVGSQYF. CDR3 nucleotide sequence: TGTGCCAGCAGTCTAGTGGGGAGCCAGTACTTC.

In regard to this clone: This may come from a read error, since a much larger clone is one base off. For the CDR3, the DNA is TGTGCCAGCAGTTTAGGGGCAGCCTACGAGCAGTACTTC. It encodes CASSLGAAYEQYF. The chain links TRBV28 to TRBJ2-7; D perhaps matches TRBD1 (5 bases). V was clipped by 2 bases and J by 2 bases, with 7 bases between them. The CDR3 length is 13 residues. Germline V gene sequence: CDR1 MDHEN, CDR2 SYDVKM.

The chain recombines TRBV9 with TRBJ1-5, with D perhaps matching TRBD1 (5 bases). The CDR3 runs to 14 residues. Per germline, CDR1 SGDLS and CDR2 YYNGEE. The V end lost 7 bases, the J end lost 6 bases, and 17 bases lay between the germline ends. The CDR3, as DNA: TGTGCCAGCCCCCCACAGGTATGGGTTCAGCCCCAGCATTTT. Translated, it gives CASPPQVWVQPQHF.

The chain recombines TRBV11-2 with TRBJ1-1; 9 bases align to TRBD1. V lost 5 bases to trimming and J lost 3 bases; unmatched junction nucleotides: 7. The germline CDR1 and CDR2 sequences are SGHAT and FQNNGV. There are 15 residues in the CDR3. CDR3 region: CASSVWTGEDTEAFF. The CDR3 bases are TGTGCCAGCAGCGTATGGACAGGGGAGGACACTGAAGCTTTCTTT.

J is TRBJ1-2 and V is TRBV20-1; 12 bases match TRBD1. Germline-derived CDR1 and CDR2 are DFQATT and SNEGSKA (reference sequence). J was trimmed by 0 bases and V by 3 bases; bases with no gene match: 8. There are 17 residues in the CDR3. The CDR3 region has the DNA TGCAGTGCTAGTTGGGGACAGGGGGCAGGTTCTAACTATGGCTACACCTTC. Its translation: CSASWGQGAGSNYGYTF.

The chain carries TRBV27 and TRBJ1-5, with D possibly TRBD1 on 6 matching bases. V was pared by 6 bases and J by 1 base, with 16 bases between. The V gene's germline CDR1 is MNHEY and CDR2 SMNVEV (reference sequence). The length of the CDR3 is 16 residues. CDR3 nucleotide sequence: TGTGCCAGCAGAACCGGGACACAAAAGAGCAATCAGCCCCAGCATTTT. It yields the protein CASRTGTQKSNQPQHF.

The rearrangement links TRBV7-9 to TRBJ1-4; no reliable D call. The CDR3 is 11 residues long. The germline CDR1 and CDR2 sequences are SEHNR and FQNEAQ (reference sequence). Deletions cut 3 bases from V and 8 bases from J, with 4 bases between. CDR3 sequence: CASSFEEKLFF. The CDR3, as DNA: TGTGCCAGCAGCTTCGAGGAAAAACTGTTTTTT.

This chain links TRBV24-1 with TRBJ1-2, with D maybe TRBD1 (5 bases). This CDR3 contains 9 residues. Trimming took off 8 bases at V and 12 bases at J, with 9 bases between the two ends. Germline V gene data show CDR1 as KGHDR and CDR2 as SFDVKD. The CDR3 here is CATNQGHTF. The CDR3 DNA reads TGTGCCACCAACCAGGGTCACACCTTC.

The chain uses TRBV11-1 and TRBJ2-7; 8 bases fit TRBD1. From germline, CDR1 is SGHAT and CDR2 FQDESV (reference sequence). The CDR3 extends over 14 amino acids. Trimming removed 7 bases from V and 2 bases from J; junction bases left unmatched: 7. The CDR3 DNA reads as TGTGCCAGCAAGCAGGCACAGGGGGCCTACGAGCAGTACTTC. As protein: CASKQAQGAYEQYF.

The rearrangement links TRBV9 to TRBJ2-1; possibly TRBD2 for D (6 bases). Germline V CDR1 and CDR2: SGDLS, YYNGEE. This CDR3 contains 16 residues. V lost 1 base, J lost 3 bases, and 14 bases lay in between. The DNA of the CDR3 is TGTGCCAGCAGCGTATCCCCACTCGGGGGCTACAATGAGCAGTTCTTC. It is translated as CASSVSPLGGYNEQFF.

CDR3 nucleotide sequence: TGCAGCGTTGGGGACATAGATCAGCCCCAGCATTTT. It is translated as CSVGDIDQPQHF. The chain combines TRBV29-1 with TRBJ1-5; a weak D match, TRBD1 (6 bases). The CDR3 length is 12 residues. V lost 4 bases, J lost 5 bases, and 9 bases lay in between. Per the germline V gene, CDR1 is SQVTM and CDR2 is ANQGSEA. Complete variable domain (other parts from reference TRBV29-1 and TRBJ1-5): SAVISQKPSRDICQRGTSLTIQCQVDSQVTMMFWYRQQPGQSLTLIATANQGSEATYESGFVIDKFPISRPNLTFSTLTVSNMSPEDSSIYLCSVGDIDQPQHFGDGTRLSIL.

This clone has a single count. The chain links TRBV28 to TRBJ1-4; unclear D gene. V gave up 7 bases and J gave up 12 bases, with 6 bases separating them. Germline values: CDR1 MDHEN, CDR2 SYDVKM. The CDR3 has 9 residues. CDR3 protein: CASIEELFF. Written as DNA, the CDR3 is TGTGCCAGCATAGAGGAACTGTTTTTT.

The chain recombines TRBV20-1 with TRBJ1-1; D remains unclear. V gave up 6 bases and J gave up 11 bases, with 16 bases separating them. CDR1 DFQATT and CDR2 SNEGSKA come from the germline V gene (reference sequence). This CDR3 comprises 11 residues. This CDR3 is CSAPYQMSAFF. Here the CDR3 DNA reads TGCAGTGCCCCTTATCAGATGTCGGCTTTCTTT.

Here the CDR3 reads CATSAGGEKLFF. The CDR3 DNA reads as TGTGCCACCAGTGCAGGGGGGGAAAAACTGTTTTTT. The chain employs TRBV24-1 and TRBJ1-4; 7 nucleotides line up with TRBD1. From germline, CDR1 is KGHDR and CDR2 SFDVKD. The CDR3 spans 12 residues. J lost 8 bases, V lost 5 bases, and 1 base had no gene match.

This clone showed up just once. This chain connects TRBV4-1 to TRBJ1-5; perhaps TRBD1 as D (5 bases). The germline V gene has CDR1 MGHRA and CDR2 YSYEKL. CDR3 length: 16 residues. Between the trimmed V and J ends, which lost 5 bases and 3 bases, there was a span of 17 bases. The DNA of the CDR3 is TGCGCCAGCAGCTACCACTCACAGGAGATCAATCAGCCCCAGCATTTT. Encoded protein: CASSYHSQEINQPQHF.

This CDR3 is CASRLAGYPEAFF. CDR3 sequence (DNA): TGCGCCAGCAGGCTGGCAGGGTATCCTGAAGCTTTCTTT. The chain combines TRBV5-1 with TRBJ1-1; D possibly corresponds to TRBD1 (5 bases). V shed 5 bases and J shed 6 bases, with 14 bases lying between them. Germline lookup yields CDR1 SGHRS and CDR2 YFSETQ. This CDR3 has 13 residues.

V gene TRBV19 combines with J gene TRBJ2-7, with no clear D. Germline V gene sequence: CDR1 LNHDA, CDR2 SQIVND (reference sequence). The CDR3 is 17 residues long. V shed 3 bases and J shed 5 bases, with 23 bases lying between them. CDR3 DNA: TGTGCCAGTAGTATCCCCCTCGATGGGCTCCCGCCGGACGAGCAGTACTTC. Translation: CASSIPLDGLPPDEQYF.

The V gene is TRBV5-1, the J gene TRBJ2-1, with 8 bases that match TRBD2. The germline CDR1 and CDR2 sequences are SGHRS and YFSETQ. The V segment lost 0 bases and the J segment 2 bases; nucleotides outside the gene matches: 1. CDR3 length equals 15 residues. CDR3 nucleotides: TGCGCCAGCAGCTTGGCACTAGCGGCCTACAATGAGCAGTTCTTC. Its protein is CASSLALAAYNEQFF.

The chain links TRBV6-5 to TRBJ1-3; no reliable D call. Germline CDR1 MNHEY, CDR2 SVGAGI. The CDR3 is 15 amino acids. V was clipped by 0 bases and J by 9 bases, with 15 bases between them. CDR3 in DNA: TGTGCCAGCAGTTACTCGCTGCCACGAAACGGCACCATATATTTT. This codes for CASSYSLPRNGTIYF.

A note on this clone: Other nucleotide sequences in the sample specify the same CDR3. The CDR3: CASSQGAGSYEQYF. CDR3 in DNA: TGCGCCAGCAGCCAAGGCGCGGGCTCCTACGAGCAGTACTTC. The chain uses TRBV4-1 and TRBJ2-7, with D perhaps matching TRBD2 (5 bases). Germline CDR1 MGHRA, CDR2 YSYEKL. With 1 base removed from V and 0 bases from J, the gap between germline ends came to 7 bases. The CDR3 loop spans 14 amino acids.

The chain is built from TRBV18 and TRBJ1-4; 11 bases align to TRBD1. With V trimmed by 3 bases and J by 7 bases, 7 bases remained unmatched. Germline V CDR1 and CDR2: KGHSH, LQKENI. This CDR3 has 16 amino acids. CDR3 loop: CASSPARGTGGEKLFF. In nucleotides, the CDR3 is TGTGCCAGCTCACCCGCGAGGGGGACAGGGGGTGAAAAACTGTTTTTT.

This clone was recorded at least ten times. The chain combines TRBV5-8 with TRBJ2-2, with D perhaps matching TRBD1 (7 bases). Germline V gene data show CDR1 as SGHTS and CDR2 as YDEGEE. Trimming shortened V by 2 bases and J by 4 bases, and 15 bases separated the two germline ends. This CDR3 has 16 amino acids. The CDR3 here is CASSFRGTDLTGELFF. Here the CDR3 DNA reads TGTGCCAGCAGCTTTCGCGGGACAGACCTCACCGGGGAGCTGTTTTTT.